These 27 T cell receptor beta chains originate from one sample sequenced in a study of cytomegalovirus exposure and HLA in healthy donors. The PCR used 60 Vbeta and 13 Jbeta primers. Sequenced by immunoSEQ multiplex PCR; TCRdb stores in-frame clones only, minus some. The table records approximately 88,000 clones, 60% to 85% of them present only once. The sequenced material came from PBMCs. These receptors came from a man between 50 and 59 years old in good health and CMV-seropositive.

V is TRBV18 and J is TRBJ2-1, with D possibly being TRBD2 (6 bases). With 7 bases removed from V and 2 bases from J, the gap between germline ends came to 21 bases. CDR3 length: 17 amino acids. In germline, CDR1 is KGHSH, CDR2 LQKENI. DNA of the CDR3: TGTGCCAGCTTTTCCCCGCTCAGGCGGGGTACCTACAATGAGCAGTTCTTC. This encodes CASFSPLRRGTYNEQFF.

This chain connects TRBV23-1 to TRBJ1-1, with 9 bases aligning to TRBD1. TRBV23-1 is filed as an ORF, its function uncertain. The CDR3 spans 20 residues. The J segment lost 5 bases and the V segment lost 6 bases, leaving 25 bases of the junction unmatched. CDR3 amino acids: CASRLRAWGGTGFFGTEAFF. The CDR3 DNA is TGCGCCAGCAGACTCCGCGCGTGGGGCGGGACAGGGTTTTTCGGTACTGAAGCTTTCTTT.

The rearrangement uses TRBV30 and TRBJ2-2; D not resolved. Trimming pared 2 bases from V and 1 base from J, leaving 8 bases between. Germline V lookup: CDR1 GTSNPN, CDR2 SVGIG (reference sequence). The CDR3 extends over 14 amino acids. The CDR3 coding sequence is TGTGCCTGGAGTATCATTAGGAACACCGGGGAGCTGTTTTTT. This codes for CAWSIIRNTGELFF.

This clone occurred once. The chain employs TRBV6-1 and TRBJ1-2; 7 nucleotides align to TRBD1. Unmatched junction bases numbered 13, after V lost 1 base and J lost 8 bases. The CDR3 length is 16 residues. Germline lookup yields CDR1 MNHNS and CDR2 SASEGT. The DNA for the CDR3 is TGTGCCAGCAGTGAAGGGTTAACAGGGGCCCGTCAGGGCTACACCTTC. The encoded protein is CASSEGLTGARQGYTF.

As DNA, the CDR3 is TGTGCCAGTAGTATGTTTCAGGGAGAGACCCAGTACTTC. This translates into CASSMFQGETQYF. The gene calls are TRBV19 and TRBJ2-5, with D perhaps TRBD1 (5 bases). V lost 3 bases and J lost 4, with 9 bases in between. This CDR3 region has 13 residues. CDR1 is LNHDA and CDR2 is SQIVND in the germline V gene (reference sequence).

This clone was observed a handful of times. The rearrangement links TRBV20-1 to TRBJ2-1, with TRBD1 identical over 7 bases. Per germline, CDR1 DFQATT and CDR2 SNEGSKA (reference sequence). This CDR3 region has 11 residues. Trimming at V came to 7 bases and at J to 3 bases, leaving 0 bases not matched to a gene. Written as DNA, the CDR3 is TGCAGTGGACAGGGCTACAATGAGCAGTTCTTC. This sequence encodes CSGQGYNEQFF.

The rearrangement uses TRBV27 and TRBJ1-1, with a tentative D call TRBD1 (5 bases). V was trimmed by 0 bases and J by 1 base, leaving 12 bases between them. CDR1 is MNHEY and CDR2 is SMNVEV in the germline V gene (reference sequence). The CDR3 sequence is 16 residues long. The CDR3 spells CASSLSGGMRNTEAFF. The CDR3 DNA reads as TGTGCCAGCAGTTTATCCGGGGGAATGAGGAACACTGAAGCTTTCTTT.

The V gene is TRBV30, the J gene TRBJ1-1, with a possible D match to TRBD1 (5 bases). This CDR3 has 14 amino acids. The V and J ends lost 2 bases and 1 base respectively, with 11 bases between them. Germline loops: CDR1 GTSNPN, CDR2 SVGIG (reference sequence). The CDR3 region has the DNA TGTGCCTGGAGTTCCGGGACTCCGAACACTGAAGCTTTCTTT. Protein sequence: CAWSSGTPNTEAFF.

The chain links TRBV6-6 to TRBJ1-2; 7 bases align to TRBD1. The length of the CDR3 is 14 residues. J gave up 5 bases and V 6 bases, and 9 bases lay outside the gene matches. Germline CDR1 MNHNY, CDR2 SVGAGI (reference sequence). The DNA for the CDR3 is TGTGCCAGCAGAGAACCGGGACAGACATATGGCTACACCTTC. It is translated as CASREPGQTYGYTF.

The rearrangement links TRBV27 to TRBJ1-6; 12 bases fit TRBD1. Germline CDR1 reads MNHEY; CDR2 reads SMNVEV (reference sequence). With 2 bases clipped from V and 10 bases from J, the junction kept 6 bases outside the gene matches. This CDR3 is 16 amino acids long. CDR3: CASSLGTGGTRSPLHF. CDR3 nucleotide sequence: TGTGCCAGCAGTTTAGGGACAGGGGGCACGCGGTCACCCCTCCACTTT.

This chain connects TRBV5-8 to TRBJ1-5; tentative D call: TRBD1 (5 bases). The CDR3 has 13 residues. Germline CDR1 is SGHTS and CDR2 is YDEGEE. V was clipped by 5 bases and J by 6 bases, with 12 bases between them. CDR3 sequence (DNA): TGTGCCAGCAGTTGGGGGGGGAGTCAGCCCCAGCATTTT. Its translation is CASSWGGSQPQHF.

Of note for this clone: One junction end does not reproduce the germline sequence, and a read error may be involved. The chain employs TRBV7-9 and TRBJ2-5, with 9 bases matching TRBD2. CDR3 size: 17 residues. Germline V gene data show CDR1 as SEHNR and CDR2 as FQNEAQ (reference sequence). The CDR3 bases are TGTGTCAGCAGCTTTTGGCTAGCGGGGTCCCCCCACGAGACCCAGTACTTC. It is translated as CVSSFWLAGSPHETQYF.

The V call is TRBV15, the J call TRBJ1-2, with D possibly being TRBD1 (6 bases). The CDR3 has 18 amino acids. Germline V gene lookup returns CDR1 LNHNV and CDR2 YYDKDF (reference sequence). Between the trimmed V and J ends, which lost 1 base and 4 bases, there was a span of 22 bases. DNA of the CDR3: TGTGCCACCAGCAGAGGGATGGAGGGGGGGGCCCTTTCCTATGGCTACACCTTC. Encoded protein: CATSRGMEGGALSYGYTF.

A few counts support this clone. This chain links TRBV19 with TRBJ1-2; D unresolved. Between the trimmed V and J ends, which lost 0 bases and 3 bases, there was a span of 11 bases. Germline CDR1 is LNHDA and CDR2 is SQIVND (reference sequence). This CDR3 comprises 15 residues. CDR3 sequence (DNA): TGTGCCAGTAGTATAGAGGGCCGTCCCTACTATGGCTACACCTTC. Residues: CASSIEGRPYYGYTF.

This clone was observed a few times. The gene calls are TRBV9 and TRBJ1-1, with 7 nucleotides matching TRBD1. V lost 2 bases, J lost 1 base, and 8 bases stayed unmatched. Germline loops: CDR1 SGDLS, CDR2 YYNGEE. This CDR3 comprises 16 residues. The CDR3 spells CASSVIVGTANTEAFF. The CDR3 bases are TGTGCCAGCAGCGTGATCGTCGGGACAGCGAACACTGAAGCTTTCTTT.

The chain has TRBV7-7 and TRBJ2-3, with D possibly TRBD1 on 5 matching bases. The CDR3 totals 14 residues. Per the germline V gene, CDR1 is SSHAT and CDR2 is FNYEAQ (reference sequence). Trimming removed 3 bases from V and 2 bases from J, with 9 bases in between. Written as DNA, the CDR3 is TGTGCCAGCAGCTTGGGGCGATTCACAGATACGCAGTATTTT. The encoded protein is CASSLGRFTDTQYF.

The chain is built from TRBV10-3 and TRBJ2-3; TRBD1 matches 9 bases. The germline V gene has CDR1 ENHRY and CDR2 SYGVKD. The CDR3 contains 14 residues. V trimming: 6 bases; J trimming: 4 bases; junction bases outside the gene matches: 5. CDR3: CAIRGTGSPDTQYF. CDR3 DNA: TGTGCCATCAGGGGGACAGGGAGCCCAGATACGCAGTATTTT.

This chain connects TRBV5-1 to TRBJ2-7; 9 bases match TRBD1. CDR1 and CDR2 from the germline V gene are SGHRS and YFSETQ. The CDR3 is made up of 15 amino acids. Losses at the gene ends were 6 bases for V and 3 bases for J; bases not matched to a gene: 10. CDR3 DNA sequence: TGCGCCAGCACCACAGGGGGCGACGGATACTACGAGCAGTACTTC. This translates into CASTTGGDGYYEQYF.

The chain couples TRBV5-6 to TRBJ2-7, with D uncertain. Germline CDR1 reads SGHDT; CDR2 reads YYEEEE. The CDR3 sequence is 14 residues long. Trimming cost V 2 bases and J 2 bases, with 11 bases left between them. This CDR3 is CASSFTNRPYEQYF. CDR3 sequence (DNA): TGTGCCAGCAGCTTTACCAACAGACCCTACGAGCAGTACTTC.

V usage is TRBV5-1 and J usage is TRBJ2-5, with TRBD2 matching 8 bases. CDR1 SGHRS and CDR2 YFSETQ come from the germline V gene. Trimming cost V 3 bases and J 6 bases; bases outside gene matches: 7. The CDR3 consists of 14 residues. CDR3 sequence: CASSSGLAPQTQYF. CDR3 sequence (DNA): TGCGCCAGCAGCTCAGGACTAGCCCCGCAGACCCAGTACTTC.

The chain has TRBV30 and TRBJ2-7, with a weak D call TRBD2 (5 bases). The germline V gene encodes CDR1 GTSNPN and CDR2 SVGIG (reference sequence). V lost 1 base to trimming and J lost 8 bases, with 12 bases between them. The CDR3 length is 12 residues. The CDR3 spells CAWSGQPGKQYF. The CDR3, as DNA: TGTGCCTGGAGTGGGCAGCCCGGGAAGCAGTACTTC. Full variable domain (remainder filled in from reference TRBV30 and TRBJ2-7): SQTIHQWPATLVQPVGSPLSLECTVEGTSNPNLYWYRQAAGRGLQLLFYSVGIGQISSEVPQNLSASRPQDRQFILSSKKLLLSDSGFYLCAWSGQPGKQYFGPGTRLTVT.

The chain recombines TRBV10-3 with TRBJ2-7; D is perhaps TRBD1 (6 bases). This CDR3 has 16 residues. Trimming removed 10 bases from V and 4 bases from J, with 26 bases in between. The germline V gene has CDR1 ENHRY and CDR2 SYGVKD. The DNA of the CDR3 is TGTGCCACCGAGTCGGGGACACTCGGAGGTGGGTACGAGCAGTACTTC. It translates to CATESGTLGGGYEQYF.

The CDR3 DNA sequence: TGCGCCAGCAGCCCGGGACAGCCTCTAGAGACCCAGTACTTC. Translated, it gives CASSPGQPLETQYF. This chain uses TRBV5-1 with TRBJ2-5, with 7 bases fitting TRBD1. Germline V CDR1 and CDR2: SGHRS, YFSETQ. This CDR3 spans 14 amino acids. V shed 4 bases and J 4 bases; nucleotides not matched to a gene: 7.

V and J are TRBV19 and TRBJ1-1; D remains unclear. Germline V lookup: CDR1 LNHDA, CDR2 SQIVND (reference sequence). This CDR3 comprises 13 residues. Trimming took off 7 bases at V and 1 base at J, with 10 bases between the two ends. In DNA form, the CDR3 reads TGTGCCAGTAAGACACTGACGAACACTGAAGCTTTCTTT. Protein: CASKTLTNTEAFF. The full variable domain, in which reference TRBV19 and TRBJ1-1 provide the parts outside the CDR3, is DGGITQSPKYLFRKEGQNVTLSCEQNLNHDAMYWYRQDPGQGLRLIYYSQIVNDFQKGDIAEGYSVSREKKESFPLTVTSAQKNPTAFYLCASKTLTNTEAFFGQGTRLTVV.

This sequence joins TRBV14 and TRBJ1-1, with D perhaps TRBD1 (5 bases). The CDR3 contains 16 residues. Germline CDR1 reads SGHDN; CDR2 reads FVKESK. Trimming left V 0 bases short and J 1 base short, with 12 bases between. The CDR3 loop reads CASSQEMGRENTEAFF. CDR3 coding DNA: TGTGCCAGCAGCCAAGAGATGGGGCGGGAGAACACTGAAGCTTTCTTT.

The V and J genes are TRBV30 and TRBJ2-7, with D perhaps TRBD2 (5 bases). CDR1 is GTSNPN and CDR2 is SVGIG in the germline V gene (reference sequence). The CDR3 has 15 residues. With 0 bases removed from V and 5 bases from J, the gap between germline ends came to 17 bases. The CDR3 loop reads CAWSVRSGIRDEQYF. The CDR3 DNA reads as TGTGCCTGGAGTGTACGGTCGGGGATCCGCGACGAGCAGTACTTC. Full variable domain (outside the CDR3, taken from reference TRBV30 and TRBJ2-7): SQTIHQWPATLVQPVGSPLSLECTVEGTSNPNLYWYRQAAGRGLQLLFYSVGIGQISSEVPQNLSASRPQDRQFILSSKKLLLSDSGFYLCAWSVRSGIRDEQYFGPGTRLTVT.

J is TRBJ1-1 and V is TRBV5-1; a possible D gene is TRBD1 (5 bases). This CDR3 contains 14 residues. V lost 7 bases to trimming and J lost 0 bases, with 13 bases between them. Germline V gene sequence: CDR1 SGHRS, CDR2 YFSETQ. The CDR3 DNA reads as TGCGCCAGCGGACAAGACAGAATGAACACTGAAGCTTTCTTT. Amino acids: CASGQDRMNTEAFF.